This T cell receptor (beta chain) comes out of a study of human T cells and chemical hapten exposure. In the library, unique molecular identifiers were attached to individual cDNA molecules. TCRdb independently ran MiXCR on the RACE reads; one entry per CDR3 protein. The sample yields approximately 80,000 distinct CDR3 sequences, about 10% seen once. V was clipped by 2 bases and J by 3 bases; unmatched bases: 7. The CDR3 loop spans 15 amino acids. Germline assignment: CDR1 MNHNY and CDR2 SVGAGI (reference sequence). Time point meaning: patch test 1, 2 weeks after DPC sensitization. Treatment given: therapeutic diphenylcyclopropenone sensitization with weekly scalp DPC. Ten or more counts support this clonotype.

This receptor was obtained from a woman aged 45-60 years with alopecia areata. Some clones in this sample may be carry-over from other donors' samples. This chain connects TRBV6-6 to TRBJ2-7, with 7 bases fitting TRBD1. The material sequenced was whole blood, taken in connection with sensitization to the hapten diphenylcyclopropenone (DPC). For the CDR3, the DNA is TGTGCCAGCAGTTACCATACCAGACAGGGCTACGAGCAGTACTTC. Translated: CASSYHTRQGYEQYF.